The rows below give T cell receptor beta chains drawn from one sample of a study of blood T cell repertoires in COVID-19. Some clones are missing from TCRdb's copy, which holds only in-frame ones; the method was immunoSEQ multiplex PCR. The sample contains some 190,000 clones, 70% to 90% of which appear only once. The sample consisted of peripheral blood. All receptors derive from a man older than 75 with COVID-19, enrolled during active disease. CDR3s include the opening cysteine and the closing phenylalanine or tryptophan. The order of the fields is D gene, V gene, J gene, clone size, CDR3 DNA, CDR3 protein. The D gene is left open where the match is weak. Not every row has a clone size; where given, it reads once, few, many or a size class.

D: TRBD1; V: TRBV19; J: TRBJ2-2; size: NA; DNA: TGTGCCAGTAGTATAGGGGACAGGGATGCCGGGGAGCTGTTTTTT; CDR3: CASSIGDRDAGELFF
D: TRBD1; V: TRBV10-3; J: TRBJ1-1; size: few; DNA: TGTGCCATCAGTGGGGACAGGGGGCTCACTGAAGCTTTCTTT; CDR3: CAISGDRGLTEAFF
D: NA; V: TRBV13; J: TRBJ2-7; size: NA; DNA: TGTGCCAGCAGCTTGGCTGGTCGCCGAACCTACGAGCAGTACTTC; CDR3: CASSLAGRRTYEQYF
D: NA; V: TRBV5-6; J: TRBJ2-2; size: NA; DNA: TGTGCCAGCAGCTCGATAGCGCGGGACACCGGGGAGCTGTTTTTT; CDR3: CASSSIARDTGELFF
D: NA; V: TRBV5-1; J: TRBJ2-3; size: once; DNA: TGCGCCAGCAGCTTGGATGGTAAGGGGGTCACAGATACGCAGTATTTT; CDR3: CASSLDGKGVTDTQYF
D: TRBD1; V: TRBV5-5; J: TRBJ1-1; size: NA; DNA: TGTGCCAGCAGACCCGGACAGGGAGACCCCACTGAAGCTTTCTTT; CDR3: CASRPGQGDPTEAFF
D: TRBD2; V: TRBV11-3; J: TRBJ2-1; size: NA; DNA: TGTGCCAGCAGCCTGGGGGGGGAGGATAGTTCTTGGGTAGACAATGAGCAGTTCTTC; CDR3: CASSLGGEDSSWVDNEQFF
D: NA; V: TRBV29-1; J: TRBJ1-5; size: NA; DNA: TGCAGCGTTGCCGAGAATAGCAATCAGCCCCAGCATTTT; CDR3: CSVAENSNQPQHF
D: NA; V: TRBV9; J: TRBJ1-2; size: few; DNA: TGTGCCAGCAGCGTAGACATCGGGCGGACAAGCGGGGTATATGGCTACACCTTC; CDR3: CASSVDIGRTSGVYGYTF
D: NA; V: TRBV27; J: TRBJ1-2; size: NA; DNA: TGTGCCAGCAGTTTAAGATTCGGGACTTCTAACTATGGCTACACCTTC; CDR3: CASSLRFGTSNYGYTF
D: NA; V: TRBV19; J: TRBJ1-5; size: NA; DNA: TGTGCCAGTACCTCCCGTAGTTACGATAGCAATCAGCCCCAGCATTTT; CDR3: CASTSRSYDSNQPQHF
D: TRBD1; V: TRBV19; J: TRBJ1-5; size: few; DNA: TGTGCCAGTAGTGCCGACAGGGGGTATAGCAATCAGCCCCAGCATTTT; CDR3: CASSADRGYSNQPQHF
D: TRBD1; V: TRBV5-8; J: TRBJ2-1; size: NA; DNA: TGTGCCAGCAGCCGGGACAGGGCAACCTACAATGAGCAGTTCTTC; CDR3: CASSRDRATYNEQFF
D: NA; V: TRBV7-3; J: TRBJ2-1; size: NA; DNA: TGTGCCAGCAGCAAGGACAGAGGCACCTACAATGAGCAGTTCTTC; CDR3: CASSKDRGTYNEQFF
D: TRBD1; V: TRBV6-2/TRBV6-3; J: TRBJ2-7; size: NA; DNA: TGTGCCAGCAGCCGATCAGGGACAGAATCCTACGAGCAGTACTTC; CDR3: CASSRSGTESYEQYF
D: NA; V: TRBV6-5; J: TRBJ2-7; size: NA; DNA: TGTGCCAGCAGTTACTCCCCCGACAGTGCTGACTTAAGGCAGTACTTC; CDR3: CASSYSPDSADLRQYF
D: TRBD1; V: TRBV7-9; J: TRBJ2-1; size: NA; DNA: TGTGCCAGCAGGCCAGGGGGAGAGCAGTTCTTC; CDR3: CASRPGGEQFF
D: NA; V: TRBV15; J: TRBJ1-4; size: NA; DNA: TGTGCCACCAGCAGAGAACTTCTTGGGGGGAGAGGAGAAAAACTGTTTTTT; CDR3: CATSRELLGGRGEKLFF
D: TRBD1; V: TRBV10-3; J: TRBJ1-1; size: NA; DNA: TGTGCCATCATGGGGACAGGGGGGTGGGGTACTGAAGCTTTCTTT; CDR3: CAIMGTGGWGTEAFF
D: NA; V: TRBV18; J: TRBJ2-7; size: NA; DNA: TGTGCCAGCTCACCGGTGGCAGGCTCCTACGAGCAGTACTTC; CDR3: CASSPVAGSYEQYF
D: NA; V: TRBV5-1; J: TRBJ2-2; size: NA; DNA: TGCGCCAGCAGCCCGGCACACACAGGGAATGTGAACACCGGGGAGCTGTTTTTT; CDR3: CASSPAHTGNVNTGELFF
D: TRBD1; V: TRBV28; J: TRBJ1-1; size: NA; DNA: TGTGCCAGCAGCCTTACCCAGACAGGGGGAACTGAAGCTTTCTTT; CDR3: CASSLTQTGGTEAFF
D: NA; V: TRBV19; J: TRBJ1-2; size: NA; DNA: TGTGCCAGTAGTATACGCAGGAGGAACTATGGCTACACCTTC; CDR3: CASSIRRRNYGYTF
D: TRBD1; V: TRBV11-3; J: TRBJ1-1; size: few; DNA: TGTGCCAGCAGCTATACGTTCTCCAGGGGGATGAACACTGAAGCTTTCTTT; CDR3: CASSYTFSRGMNTEAFF
D: NA; V: TRBV15; J: TRBJ1-6; size: NA; DNA: TGTGCCACCACCGCCAGGCGAGGGAATTCACCCCTCCACTTT; CDR3: CATTARRGNSPLHF
D: TRBD1; V: TRBV5-1; J: TRBJ2-5; size: NA; DNA: TGCGCCAGCAGCCTACAGGGGAAGGGAGAAGAGACCCAGTACTTC; CDR3: CASSLQGKGEETQYF
D: TRBD1; V: TRBV4-3; J: TRBJ1-3; size: NA; DNA: TGCGCCAGCAGCCAAGAAGTGCGGACAGGGGGTTACTCTGGAAACACCATATATTTT; CDR3: CASSQEVRTGGYSGNTIYF
D: TRBD1; V: TRBV11-2; J: TRBJ2-3; size: NA; DNA: TGTGCCAGCAAAACAGGGGGCACTGGCACAGATACGCAGTATTTT; CDR3: CASKTGGTGTDTQYF
D: NA; V: TRBV6-1; J: TRBJ1-5; size: NA; DNA: TGTGCCAGCAGTGAAGGCAGGGATCAGCCCCAGCATTTT; CDR3: CASSEGRDQPQHF
D: NA; V: TRBV19; J: TRBJ2-6; size: NA; DNA: TGTGCCAGTAGTACGCGACAGCACTCTGGGGCCAACGTCCTGACTTTC; CDR3: CASSTRQHSGANVLTF
D: TRBD1; V: TRBV9; J: TRBJ2-3; size: NA; DNA: TGTGCCAGCAGCCACTGGGACAGGGGGAGGACCACAGATACGCAGTATTTT; CDR3: CASSHWDRGRTTDTQYF
D: NA; V: TRBV18; J: TRBJ2-5; size: NA; DNA: TGTGCCAGCTCACCACCGTCCAAGACCCAGTACTTC; CDR3: CASSPPSKTQYF
D: NA; V: TRBV24-1; J: TRBJ1-5; size: NA; DNA: TGTGCCACCGGGGGGAATAATCAGCCCCAGCATTTT; CDR3: CATGGNNQPQHF
D: TRBD2; V: TRBV20-1; J: TRBJ2-3; size: NA; DNA: TGCAGTGCTAGTCCTGGACTAGCGGGCACAGATACGCAGTATTTT; CDR3: CSASPGLAGTDTQYF
D: NA; V: TRBV3-1/TRBV3-2; J: TRBJ2-6; size: NA; DNA: TGTGCCAGCAGCCAAACTGATTCTGGGGCCAACGTCCTGACTTTC; CDR3: CASSQTDSGANVLTF
D: TRBD1; V: TRBV10-2; J: TRBJ2-7; size: NA; DNA: TGCGCCAGCAGGGGGGACCGACAGGGCTTCTCCTACGAGCAGTACTTC; CDR3: CASRGDRQGFSYEQYF
D: TRBD1; V: TRBV15; J: TRBJ1-5; size: once; DNA: TGTGCCACCAGCACAGACAGGGGCAATCAGCCCCAGCATTTT; CDR3: CATSTDRGNQPQHF
D: NA; V: TRBV7-8; J: TRBJ1-2; size: once; DNA: TGTGCCAGCAGCCCGAGGACAGCAACTAACTATGGCTACACCTTC; CDR3: CASSPRTATNYGYTF
D: NA; V: TRBV6-5; J: TRBJ1-5; size: NA; DNA: TGTGCCAGCAGTTTTGACAGAGATCAGCCCCAGCATTTT; CDR3: CASSFDRDQPQHF
D: NA; V: TRBV29-1; J: TRBJ1-3; size: NA; DNA: TGCAGCGTCCACACTACTGGAGACACCATATATTTT; CDR3: CSVHTTGDTIYF
D: TRBD2; V: TRBV28; J: TRBJ2-1; size: NA; DNA: TGTGCCAGCAGTTTTGCTAGCGGTAGGAATGAGCAGTTCTTC; CDR3: CASSFASGRNEQFF
D: NA; V: TRBV3-1/TRBV3-2; J: TRBJ1-5; size: NA; DNA: TGTGCCAGCAGCCAAGATCTACGTCAGCCCCAGCATTTT; CDR3: CASSQDLRQPQHF
D: TRBD1; V: TRBV12-3/TRBV12-4; J: TRBJ1-1; size: NA; DNA: TGTGCCAGCAGCTCACAGGGGAGCACTGAAGCTTTCTTT; CDR3: CASSSQGSTEAFF
D: NA; V: TRBV3-1/TRBV3-2; J: TRBJ2-1; size: few; DNA: TGTGCCAGCAGCTCTGTACGGGAGCAGTTCTTC; CDR3: CASSSVREQFF
D: TRBD1; V: TRBV9; J: TRBJ1-4; size: once; DNA: TGTGCCAGCAGCGTCGACAGGGGGAATGAAAAACTGTTTTTT; CDR3: CASSVDRGNEKLFF
D: NA; V: TRBV6-1; J: TRBJ1-2; size: NA; DNA: TGTGCCAGCAGTGAAGCAGGAGACTATGGCTACACCTTC; CDR3: CASSEAGDYGYTF
D: TRBD1; V: TRBV5-1; J: TRBJ2-5; size: NA; DNA: TGCGCCAGCAGCTTTCGGACAGGGCGACGACAAGAGACCCAGTACTTC; CDR3: CASSFRTGRRQETQYF
D: NA; V: TRBV6-5; J: TRBJ2-5; size: NA; DNA: TGTGCCAGCATCTTGGGGGGGGCTGGTTTAGGGACCCAGTACTTC; CDR3: CASILGGAGLGTQYF
D: NA; V: TRBV5-1; J: TRBJ1-6; size: NA; DNA: TGCGCCAGCAGCTTGACAGGGCAAAATTCACCCCTCCACTTT; CDR3: CASSLTGQNSPLHF
D: NA; V: TRBV27; J: TRBJ1-3; size: NA; DNA: TGTGCCAGCAGTCCCCGGGACTCAACAAACACCATATATTTT; CDR3: CASSPRDSTNTIYF
D: TRBD2; V: TRBV7-3; J: TRBJ2-2; size: NA; DNA: TGTGCCAGCAGCCCCGCGGGGGGGGCGGACACCGGGGAGCTGTTTTTT; CDR3: CASSPAGGADTGELFF
D: TRBD1; V: TRBV2; J: TRBJ2-7; size: NA; DNA: TGTGCCAGCAGCTTACTGGACAGGCCCGAGTACGAGCAGTACTTC; CDR3: CASSLLDRPEYEQYF
D: NA; V: TRBV4-3; J: TRBJ1-2; size: NA; DNA: TGCGCCAGCAGCCAAGATTGGCCAGGCGAACCTTATGGCTACACCTTC; CDR3: CASSQDWPGEPYGYTF